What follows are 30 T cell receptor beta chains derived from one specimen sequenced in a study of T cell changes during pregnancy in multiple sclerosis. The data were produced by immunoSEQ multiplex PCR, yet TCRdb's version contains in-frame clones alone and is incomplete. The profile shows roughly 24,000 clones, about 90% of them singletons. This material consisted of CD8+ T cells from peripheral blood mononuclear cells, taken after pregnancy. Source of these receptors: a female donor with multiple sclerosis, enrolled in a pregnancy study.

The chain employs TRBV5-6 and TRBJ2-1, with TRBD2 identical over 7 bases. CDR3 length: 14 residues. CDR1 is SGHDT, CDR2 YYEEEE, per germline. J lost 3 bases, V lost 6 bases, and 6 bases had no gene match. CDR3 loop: CASTPPGGYNEQFF. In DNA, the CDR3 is TGTGCCAGCACCCCTCCGGGAGGCTACAATGAGCAGTTCTTC.

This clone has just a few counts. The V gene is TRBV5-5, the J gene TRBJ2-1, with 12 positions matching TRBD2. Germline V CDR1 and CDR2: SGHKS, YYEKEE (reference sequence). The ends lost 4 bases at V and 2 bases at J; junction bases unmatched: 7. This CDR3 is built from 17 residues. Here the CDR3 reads CASSGGTSGSPYNEQFF. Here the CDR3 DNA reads TGTGCCAGCAGCGGAGGGACTAGCGGGTCCCCCTACAATGAGCAGTTCTTC. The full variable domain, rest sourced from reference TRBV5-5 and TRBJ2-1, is DAGVTQSPTHLIKTRGQQVTLRCSPISGHKSVSWYQQVLGQGPQFIFQYYEKEERGRGNFPDRFSARQFPNYSSELNVNALLLGDSALYLCASSGGTSGSPYNEQFFGPGTRLTVL.

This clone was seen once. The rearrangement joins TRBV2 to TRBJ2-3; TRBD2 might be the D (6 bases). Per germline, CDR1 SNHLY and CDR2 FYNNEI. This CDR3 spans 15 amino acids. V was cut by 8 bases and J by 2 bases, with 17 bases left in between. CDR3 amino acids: CASYYEAGNTDTQYF. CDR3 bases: TGTGCCAGCTACTACGAGGCGGGAAACACAGATACGCAGTATTTT.

The CDR3 bases are TGTGCCAGCAGTGAAGGGAGAGACTCCTACAATGAGCAGTTCTTC. It specifies CASSEGRDSYNEQFF. The chain joins TRBV2 to TRBJ2-1; D call uncertain. CDR1 and CDR2 (germline): SNHLY, FYNNEI. The CDR3 extends over 15 amino acids. Trimming removed 1 base at V and 0 bases at J, with 7 bases between.

The CDR3 DNA sequence: TGTGCCAGCTCGCGGAGGACAGGGACAAGAAACTATGGCTACACCTTC. Protein product: CASSRRTGTRNYGYTF. J is TRBJ1-2 and V is TRBV18, with 8 bases identical to TRBD1. CDR3 length: 16 residues. The V and J ends lost 6 bases and 2 bases, in that order; junction bases with no gene match: 11. The germline CDR1 and CDR2 sequences are KGHSH and LQKENI.

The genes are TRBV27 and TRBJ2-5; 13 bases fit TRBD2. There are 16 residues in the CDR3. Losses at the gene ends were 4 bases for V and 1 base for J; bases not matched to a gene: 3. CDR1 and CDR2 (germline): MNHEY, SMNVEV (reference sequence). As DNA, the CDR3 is TGTGCCAGCAGTTCCGGGACTAGCGGGATCCAAGAGACCCAGTACTTC. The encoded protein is CASSSGTSGIQETQYF.

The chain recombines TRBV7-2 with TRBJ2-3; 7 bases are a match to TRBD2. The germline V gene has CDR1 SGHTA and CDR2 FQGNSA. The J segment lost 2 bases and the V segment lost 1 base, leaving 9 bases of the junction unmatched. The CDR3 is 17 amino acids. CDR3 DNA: TGTGCCAGCAGCTTAGGGGTAGTTGCGGGGGTCACAGATACGCAGTATTTT. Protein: CASSLGVVAGVTDTQYF.

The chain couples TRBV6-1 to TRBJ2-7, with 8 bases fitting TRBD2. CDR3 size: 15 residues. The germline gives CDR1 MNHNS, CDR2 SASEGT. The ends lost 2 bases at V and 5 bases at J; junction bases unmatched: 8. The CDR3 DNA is TGTGCCAGCAGTGAAATCGGATCGGGAGGGGACGAGCAGTACTTC. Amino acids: CASSEIGSGGDEQYF.

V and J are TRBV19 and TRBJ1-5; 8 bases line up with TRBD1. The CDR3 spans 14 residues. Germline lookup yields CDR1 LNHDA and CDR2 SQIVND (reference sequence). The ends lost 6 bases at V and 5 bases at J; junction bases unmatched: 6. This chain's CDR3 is CASRQTGGYQPQHF. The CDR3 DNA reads TGTGCCAGTAGACAAACAGGGGGGTATCAGCCCCAGCATTTT.

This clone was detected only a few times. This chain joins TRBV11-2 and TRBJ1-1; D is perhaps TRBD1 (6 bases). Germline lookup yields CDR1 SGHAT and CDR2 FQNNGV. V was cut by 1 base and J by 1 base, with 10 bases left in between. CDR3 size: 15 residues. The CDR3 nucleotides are TGTGCCAGCAGCTTAGCCGGGACAAAGAACACTGAAGCTTTCTTT. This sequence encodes CASSLAGTKNTEAFF.

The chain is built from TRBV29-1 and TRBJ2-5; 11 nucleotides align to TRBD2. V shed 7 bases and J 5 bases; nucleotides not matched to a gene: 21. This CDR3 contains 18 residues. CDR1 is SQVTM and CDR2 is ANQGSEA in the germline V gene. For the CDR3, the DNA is TGCAGCGCTGAGTGGGTCCCGGGACTAGCGGAAGAATGGGAGACCCAGTACTTC. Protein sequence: CSAEWVPGLAEEWETQYF.

The CDR3 DNA is TGTGCTAGTGGTTCGGTCCTTGGCTACACCTTC. Its translation is CASGSVLGYTF. The rearrangement uses TRBV12-5 and TRBJ1-2; D remains ambiguous. CDR3 length equals 11 residues. Trimming took off 4 bases at V and 7 bases at J, with 7 bases between the two ends. CDR1 and CDR2 from the germline V gene are LGHNT and FRNRAP.

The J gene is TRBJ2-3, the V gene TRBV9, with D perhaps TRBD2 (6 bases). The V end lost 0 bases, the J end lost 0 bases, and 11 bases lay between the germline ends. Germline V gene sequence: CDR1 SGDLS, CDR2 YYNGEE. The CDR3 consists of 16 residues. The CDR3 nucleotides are TGTGCCAGCAGCGTAGTCGTAGCGGAGAGCACAGATACGCAGTATTTT. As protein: CASSVVVAESTDTQYF.

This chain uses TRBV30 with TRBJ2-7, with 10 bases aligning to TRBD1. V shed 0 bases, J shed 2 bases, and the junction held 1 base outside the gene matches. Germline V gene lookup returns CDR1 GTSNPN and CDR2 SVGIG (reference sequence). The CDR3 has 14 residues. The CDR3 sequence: CAWSVGTGAYEQYF. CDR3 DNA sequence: TGTGCCTGGAGTGTAGGGACAGGGGCCTACGAGCAGTACTTC.

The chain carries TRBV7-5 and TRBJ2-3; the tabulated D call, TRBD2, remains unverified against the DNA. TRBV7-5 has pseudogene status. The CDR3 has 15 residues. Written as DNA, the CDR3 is TGTGCCAGCAGCTTAACGGCTAGCGATATAGATACGCAGTATTTT. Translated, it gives CASSLTASDIDTQYF.

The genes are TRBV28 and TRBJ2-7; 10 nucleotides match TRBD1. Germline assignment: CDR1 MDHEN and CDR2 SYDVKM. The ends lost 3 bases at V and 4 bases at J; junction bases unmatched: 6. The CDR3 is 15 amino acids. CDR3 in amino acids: CASSFGQGEYYEQYF. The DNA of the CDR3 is TGTGCCAGCAGTTTCGGACAGGGGGAATATTACGAGCAGTACTTC.

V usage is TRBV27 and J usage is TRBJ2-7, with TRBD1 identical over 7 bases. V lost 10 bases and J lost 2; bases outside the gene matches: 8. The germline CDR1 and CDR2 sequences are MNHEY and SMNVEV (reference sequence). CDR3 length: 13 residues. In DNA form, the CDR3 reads TGTGCCACCACCGGGACAGTCCCCTACGAGCAGTACTTC. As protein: CATTGTVPYEQYF.

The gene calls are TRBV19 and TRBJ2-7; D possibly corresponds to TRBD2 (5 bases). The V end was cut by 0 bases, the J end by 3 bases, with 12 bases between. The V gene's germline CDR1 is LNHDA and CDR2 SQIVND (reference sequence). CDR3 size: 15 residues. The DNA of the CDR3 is TGTGCCAGTAGTATAGATCCTGGAGGCTACTACGAGCAGTACTTC. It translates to CASSIDPGGYYEQYF.

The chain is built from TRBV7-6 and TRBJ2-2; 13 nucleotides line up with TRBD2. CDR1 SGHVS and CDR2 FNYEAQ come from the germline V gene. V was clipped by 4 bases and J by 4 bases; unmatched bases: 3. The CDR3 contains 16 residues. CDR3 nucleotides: TGTGCCAGCAGCTCTCGGACTAGCGGGAGCACCGGGGAGCTGTTTTTT. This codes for CASSSRTSGSTGELFF.

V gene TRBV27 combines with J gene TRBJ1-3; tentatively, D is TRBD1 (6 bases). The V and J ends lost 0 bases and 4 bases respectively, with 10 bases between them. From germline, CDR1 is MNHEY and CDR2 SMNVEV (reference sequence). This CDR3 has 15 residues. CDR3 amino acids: CASSLSGRGGNTIYF. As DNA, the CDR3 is TGTGCCAGCAGTTTATCAGGCAGGGGAGGAAACACCATATATTTT.

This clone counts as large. This chain's CDR3 is CASSYRGRVGTEAFF. CDR3 sequence (DNA): TGTGCCAGCAGTTACCGGGGGAGGGTTGGCACTGAAGCTTTCTTT. The chain recombines TRBV6-5 with TRBJ1-1, with D perhaps matching TRBD1 (5 bases). V was shortened by 2 bases and J by 4 bases, with 14 bases between the two germline ends. CDR3 length: 15 residues. Germline V gene sequence: CDR1 MNHEY, CDR2 SVGAGI.

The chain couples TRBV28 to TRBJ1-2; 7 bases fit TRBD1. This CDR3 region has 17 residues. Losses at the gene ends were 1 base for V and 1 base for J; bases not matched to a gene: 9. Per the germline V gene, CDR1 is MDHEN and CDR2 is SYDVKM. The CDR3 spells CASSLSGTALINYGYTF. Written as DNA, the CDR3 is TGTGCCAGCAGTTTATCCGGGACAGCGCTTATTAACTATGGCTACACCTTC.

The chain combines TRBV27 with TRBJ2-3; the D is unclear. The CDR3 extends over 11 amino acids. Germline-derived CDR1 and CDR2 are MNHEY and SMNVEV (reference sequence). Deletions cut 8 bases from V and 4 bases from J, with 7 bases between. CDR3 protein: CASLSADTQYF. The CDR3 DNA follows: TGTGCCAGCCTTAGTGCAGATACGCAGTATTTT.

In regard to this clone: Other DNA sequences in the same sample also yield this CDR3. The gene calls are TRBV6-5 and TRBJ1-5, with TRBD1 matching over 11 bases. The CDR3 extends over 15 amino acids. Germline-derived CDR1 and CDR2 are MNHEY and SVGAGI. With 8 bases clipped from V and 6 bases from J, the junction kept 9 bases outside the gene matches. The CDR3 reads CASGQGAGGIQPQHF. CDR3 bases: TGTGCCAGCGGACAGGGGGCGGGAGGAATTCAGCCCCAGCATTTT.

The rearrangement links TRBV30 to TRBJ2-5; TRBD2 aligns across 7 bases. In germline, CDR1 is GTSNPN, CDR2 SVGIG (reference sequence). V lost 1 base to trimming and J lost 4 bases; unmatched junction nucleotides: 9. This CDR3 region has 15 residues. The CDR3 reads CAWSGPAGVGETQYF. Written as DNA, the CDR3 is TGTGCCTGGAGTGGTCCGGCGGGAGTCGGAGAGACCCAGTACTTC.

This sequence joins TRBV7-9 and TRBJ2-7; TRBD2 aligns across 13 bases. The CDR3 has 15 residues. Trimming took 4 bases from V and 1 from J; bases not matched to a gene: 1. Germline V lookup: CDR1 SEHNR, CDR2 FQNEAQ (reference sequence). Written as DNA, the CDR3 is TGTGCCAGCAGCTGGACTAGCGGGAGTTCCTACGAGCAGTACTTC. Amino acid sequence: CASSWTSGSSYEQYF.

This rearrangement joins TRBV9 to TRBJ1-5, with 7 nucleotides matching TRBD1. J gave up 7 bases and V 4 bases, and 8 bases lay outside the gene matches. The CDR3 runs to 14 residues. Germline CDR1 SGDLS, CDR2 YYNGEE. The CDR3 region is CASSPGQDVQPQHF. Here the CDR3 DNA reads TGTGCCAGCAGCCCAGGACAGGATGTCCAGCCCCAGCATTTT.

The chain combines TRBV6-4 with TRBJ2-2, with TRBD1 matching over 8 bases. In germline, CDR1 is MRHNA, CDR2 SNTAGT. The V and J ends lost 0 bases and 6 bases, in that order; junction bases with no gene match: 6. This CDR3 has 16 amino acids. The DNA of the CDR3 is TGTGCCAGCAGTGACTCGAGGGACAGGCCAGCCGGGGAGCTGTTTTTT. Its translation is CASSDSRDRPAGELFF.

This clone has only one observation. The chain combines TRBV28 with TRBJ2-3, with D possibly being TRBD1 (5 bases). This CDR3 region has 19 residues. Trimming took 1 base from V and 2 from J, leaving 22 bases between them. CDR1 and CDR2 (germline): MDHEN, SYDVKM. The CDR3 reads CASSLLQETAVSLTDTQYF. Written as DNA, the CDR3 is TGTGCCAGCAGTTTATTGCAGGAGACAGCTGTAAGTCTCACAGATACGCAGTATTTT.

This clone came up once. CDR3: CATSQDRGRQPQHF. The CDR3 nucleotides read TGTGCCACCAGCCAGGACAGGGGTCGGCAGCCCCAGCATTTT. The rearrangement joins TRBV15 to TRBJ1-5; 9 bases fit TRBD1. From germline, CDR1 is LNHNV and CDR2 YYDKDF (reference sequence). This CDR3 region has 14 residues. Losses at the gene ends were 5 bases for V and 7 bases for J; bases not matched to a gene: 6.